Listed here are 29 T cell receptor beta chains from one sample, sequenced in a study of cytomegalovirus exposure and HLA in healthy donors. Sequenced by immunoSEQ multiplex PCR; TCRdb stores in-frame clones only, minus some. The repertoire includes approximately 150,000 clones, around nine tenths of them detected once, and roughly 2.6% sits in the top ten. The sequenced sample was PBMCs. These receptors all stem from a man younger than 35 in good health and CMV-seropositive.

This chain connects TRBV5-8 to TRBJ2-7; 10 bases line up with TRBD2. The V and J ends lost 1 base and 2 bases, in that order; junction bases with no gene match: 12. CDR1 and CDR2 (germline): SGHTS, YDEGEE. This CDR3 spans 18 amino acids. The CDR3 DNA follows: TGTGCCAGCAGCTTGTTTTCCTTACTAGCGGGACCTCCCTACGAGCAGTACTTC. Translated: CASSLFSLLAGPPYEQYF.

The V gene is TRBV9, the J gene TRBJ2-3, with D possibly TRBD1 on 5 matching bases. Germline CDR1 is SGDLS and CDR2 is YYNGEE. V was clipped by 1 base and J by 4 bases, with 13 bases between them. The CDR3 sequence is 15 residues long. CDR3 sequence: CASSVLGAHADTQYF. The CDR3, as DNA: TGTGCCAGCAGCGTATTAGGGGCGCATGCAGATACGCAGTATTTT.

The gene calls are TRBV10-3 and TRBJ2-2, with 10 bases fitting TRBD2. V trimming: 0 bases; J trimming: 4 bases; junction bases outside the gene matches: 2. CDR1 ENHRY and CDR2 SYGVKD come from the germline V gene. This CDR3 is built from 16 residues. CDR3 nucleotides: TGTGCCATCAGTGAGTCAGCGGGAGGGACCACCGGGGAGCTGTTTTTT. Translation gives CAISESAGGTTGELFF.

The chain combines TRBV25-1 with TRBJ1-2; D not certain. Trimming took 3 bases from V and 7 from J, leaving 9 bases between them. This CDR3 region has 12 residues. Germline assignment: CDR1 MGHDK and CDR2 SYGVNS. CDR3 sequence: CASSEGLLGYTF. The CDR3 DNA reads TGTGCCAGCAGTGAGGGCCTGCTTGGCTACACCTTC.

This chain joins TRBV5-6 and TRBJ1-4, with 10 positions matching TRBD1. The CDR3 contains 14 residues. V trimming: 4 bases; J trimming: 7 bases; junction bases outside the gene matches: 4. CDR1 SGHDT and CDR2 YYEEEE come from the germline V gene. CDR3 bases: TGTGCCAGCAGCGCCGGGACAGGGGTTGAAAAACTGTTTTTT. Amino acids: CASSAGTGVEKLFF.

The gene calls are TRBV2 and TRBJ2-3; D remains unclear. Per the germline V gene, CDR1 is SNHLY and CDR2 is FYNNEI. Trimming removed 7 bases from V and 5 bases from J, with 7 bases in between. The CDR3 loop spans 11 amino acids. CDR3 DNA: TGTGCCAGCACGTGGAGAGATACGCAGTATTTT. This encodes CASTWRDTQYF.

The CDR3 DNA reads TGTGCCAGCAGGAGGCCTAGCGGGAGATTCTACGAGCAGTACTTC. Residues: CASRRPSGRFYEQYF. J is TRBJ2-7 and V is TRBV28; TRBD2 matches at 10 bases. In germline, CDR1 is MDHEN, CDR2 SYDVKM. This CDR3 spans 15 amino acids. Unmatched junction bases numbered 8, after V lost 6 bases and J lost 3 bases.

The chain employs TRBV12-5 and TRBJ2-1; possibly TRBD2 for D (7 bases). With 6 bases removed from V and 8 bases from J, the gap between germline ends came to 14 bases. The CDR3 runs to 13 residues. CDR1 and CDR2 (germline): LGHNT, FRNRAP. CDR3 bases: TGTGCTAGTGGGTCAAGCGGGACACATGAGCAGTTCTTC. It encodes CASGSSGTHEQFF.

This chain connects TRBV4-3 to TRBJ2-6, with TRBD2 as a possible D gene (5 bases). Germline loops: CDR1 LGHNA, CDR2 YSLEER. V lost 4 bases and J lost 0, with 22 bases in between. The CDR3 spans 20 residues. The CDR3 bases are TGCGCCAGCAGCCGAAAAATTGGGGTGAGGGAGTACTCTGGGGCCAACGTCCTGACTTTC. Translating gives CASSRKIGVREYSGANVLTF.

This chain links TRBV7-9 with TRBJ1-1, with D perhaps TRBD1 (5 bases). CDR3 size: 11 residues. V was pared by 4 bases and J by 11 bases, with 11 bases between. CDR1 is SEHNR, CDR2 FQNEAQ, per germline (reference sequence). In nucleotides, the CDR3 is TGTGCCAGCAGCTCGGACATTCGGGCTTTCTTT. Protein product: CASSSDIRAFF.

The chain is built from TRBV6-5 and TRBJ1-1, with D hard to call. Germline CDR1 MNHEY, CDR2 SVGAGI. Between the trimmed V and J ends, which lost 0 bases and 8 bases, there was a span of 13 bases. This CDR3 is built from 14 residues. CDR3 nucleotides: TGTGCCAGCAGTTACTCGTTTGAGGGCTTCGAAGCTTTCTTT. It is translated as CASSYSFEGFEAFF.

This chain connects TRBV9 to TRBJ1-2; 9 bases agree with TRBD1. The CDR3 consists of 17 residues. V was clipped by 4 bases and J by 0 bases; unmatched bases: 10. Germline values: CDR1 SGDLS, CDR2 YYNGEE. CDR3 residues: CASSSGDRAYPNYGYTF. The CDR3 nucleotides read TGTGCCAGCAGCTCGGGGGACAGGGCTTATCCTAACTATGGCTACACCTTC.

The rearrangement joins TRBV9 to TRBJ2-1; 14 nucleotides match TRBD2. Germline V gene sequence: CDR1 SGDLS, CDR2 YYNGEE. CDR3 length equals 16 residues. Germline trimming cut 2 bases from V and 8 bases from J; bases unmatched to any gene: 6. The DNA of the CDR3 is TGTGCCAGCAGCGTTTCCGGGACTAGCGGGAGAGATGAGCAGTTCTTC. Residues: CASSVSGTSGRDEQFF.

J is TRBJ1-2 and V is TRBV10-1, with 7 nucleotides matching TRBD1. The CDR3 runs 15 residues. Unmatched junction bases numbered 15, after V lost 8 bases and J lost 6 bases. Germline V CDR1 and CDR2: WNHNN, SYGVQD (reference sequence). CDR3 coding DNA: TGCGCCAGCTACTCCTGGACAGGCTCACTCAATGGCTACACCTTC. It translates to CASYSWTGSLNGYTF.

This clone has a single count. The chain employs TRBV6-5 and TRBJ1-4, with TRBD1 matching over 7 bases. V shed 5 bases and J 8 bases; nucleotides not matched to a gene: 11. The CDR3 is 15 amino acids. Germline loops: CDR1 MNHEY, CDR2 SVGAGI. Here the CDR3 DNA reads TGTGCCAGCAGTCACACAGGGGAAGGAGAAGAAAAACTGTTTTTT. Residues: CASSHTGEGEEKLFF.

The chain is built from TRBV19 and TRBJ1-1; no clear D. Trimming shortened V by 5 bases and J by 7 bases, and 14 bases separated the two germline ends. Germline CDR1 reads LNHDA; CDR2 reads SQIVND (reference sequence). The CDR3 covers 13 residues. The CDR3 bases are TGTGCCAGTAGTGCCTGGCCGGGTAGTGAAGCTTTCTTT. Its protein product is CASSAWPGSEAFF.

The CDR3 reads CASSGQNSFSPQHF. CDR3 bases: TGTGCCAGCAGCGGACAGAATTCATTCTCGCCCCAGCATTTT. This chain links TRBV28 with TRBJ1-5; tentative D call: TRBD1 (6 bases). This CDR3 spans 14 amino acids. Germline CDR1 is MDHEN and CDR2 is SYDVKM. The ends were cut back, 6 bases at V and 9 bases at J, with 18 bases in the middle.

V is TRBV11-3 and J is TRBJ1-2; 12 bases match TRBD1. The CDR3 totals 15 residues. Per the germline V gene, CDR1 is SGHNT and CDR2 is YENEEA. J was trimmed by 8 bases and V by 5 bases; bases with no gene match: 9. In nucleotides, the CDR3 is TGTGCCAGCAGCGTCATCGGGACAGGGGGCGCGGGCTACACCTTC. It specifies CASSVIGTGGAGYTF.

The rearrangement uses TRBV6-5 and TRBJ1-1, with D perhaps matching TRBD1 (5 bases). CDR1 and CDR2 from the germline V gene are MNHEY and SVGAGI. The CDR3 runs to 15 residues. V lost 6 bases, J lost 11 bases, and 25 bases lay in between. The CDR3 loop is CASRPFAGRRKEAFF. The CDR3 DNA follows: TGTGCCAGCAGACCTTTTGCAGGGCGGCGTAAAGAGGCTTTCTTT.

The rearrangement links TRBV9 to TRBJ2-2; D unresolved. Trimming removed 3 bases at V and 6 bases at J, with 15 bases between. The CDR3 length is 15 residues. Germline CDR1 SGDLS, CDR2 YYNGEE. The CDR3 DNA is TGTGCCAGCAGCGGTCGAACCGGGTGGCCCGGGGAGCTGTTTTTT. Translation gives CASSGRTGWPGELFF.

The gene calls are TRBV7-9 and TRBJ2-7; 7 nucleotides line up with TRBD2. Germline assignment: CDR1 SEHNR and CDR2 FQNEAQ (reference sequence). The CDR3 loop spans 12 amino acids. Trimming cost V 5 bases and J 6 bases; bases outside gene matches: 4. In DNA form, the CDR3 reads TGTGCCAGCAGCGCTCCTAGCGGCGAGCAGTACTTC. It translates to CASSAPSGEQYF.

This clone was seen more than once but under ten times. V gene TRBV6-5 combines with J gene TRBJ1-2, with TRBD1 matching over 8 bases. The CDR3 runs 13 residues. J gave up 7 bases and V 5 bases, and 6 bases lay outside the gene matches. Germline CDR1 and CDR2: MNHEY and SVGAGI. The CDR3 sequence is CASSPGQETGYTF. CDR3 sequence (DNA): TGTGCCAGCAGTCCGGGACAGGAGACTGGCTACACCTTC.

The chain recombines TRBV19 with TRBJ1-5; TRBD1 agrees at 7 bases. The CDR3 is made up of 13 amino acids. Looked up from germline, CDR1 is LNHDA and CDR2 is SQIVND (reference sequence). V lost 8 bases to trimming and J lost 2 bases; unmatched junction nucleotides: 3. CDR3 coding DNA: TGTGCCAGTGCCGGGACAGGCAATCAGCCCCAGCATTTT. Its translation: CASAGTGNQPQHF. The complete variable domain, with remaining parts taken from reference TRBV19 and TRBJ1-5, reads DGGITQSPKYLFRKEGQNVTLSCEQNLNHDAMYWYRQDPGQGLRLIYYSQIVNDFQKGDIAEGYSVSREKKESFPLTVTSAQKNPTAFYLCASAGTGNQPQHFGDGTRLSIL.

This chain connects TRBV5-6 to TRBJ2-1; D gene uncertain. The CDR3 loop spans 12 amino acids. Germline V CDR1 and CDR2: SGHDT, YYEEEE. Trimming took 4 bases from V and 7 from J, leaving 9 bases between them. The CDR3 DNA reads TGTGCCAGCAGCGAATTGCAGAATGAGCAGTTCTTC. Translating gives CASSELQNEQFF.

This clone was picked up one time. The chain links TRBV6-5 to TRBJ2-5, with a weak D call TRBD1 (5 bases). Trimming cost V 0 bases and J 2 bases, with 10 bases left between them. CDR3 size: 15 residues. The germline V gene has CDR1 MNHEY and CDR2 SVGAGI. The CDR3 loop is CASSYSAGQQETQYF. Written as DNA, the CDR3 is TGTGCCAGCAGTTACTCGGCAGGGCAACAAGAGACCCAGTACTTC.

In DNA, the CDR3 is TGCGCCAGCAGCTTGAAGACAGGGGAAGCTTTCTTT. Protein sequence: CASSLKTGEAFF. The genes are TRBV5-1 and TRBJ1-1, with TRBD1 matching over 7 bases. The germline gives CDR1 SGHRS, CDR2 YFSETQ. V was pared by 1 base and J by 8 bases, with 2 bases of the junction left unmatched. The CDR3 is 12 residues long. Supplemented by reference TRBV5-1 and TRBJ1-1, the full variable domain reads KAGVTQTPRYLIKTRGQQVTLSCSPISGHRSVSWYQQTPGQGLQFLFEYFSETQRNKGNFPGRFSGRQFSNSRSEMNVSTLELGDSALYLCASSLKTGEAFFGQGTRLTVV.

This sequence joins TRBV4-3 and TRBJ2-1, with a tentative D call TRBD2 (5 bases). V was clipped by 0 bases and J by 3 bases, with 9 bases between them. The length of the CDR3 is 15 residues. CDR1 is LGHNA and CDR2 is YSLEER in the germline V gene. CDR3 sequence (DNA): TGCGCCAGCAGCCAAGATAGCGCCAGCTACAATGAGCAGTTCTTC. Its translation is CASSQDSASYNEQFF.

The sample holds one count of this clone. The rearrangement uses TRBV7-9 and TRBJ1-3, with 10 nucleotides matching TRBD1. The CDR3 runs to 16 residues. The junction had 4 bases not matched to a gene; V was cut back by 5 bases and J by 0 bases. Germline loops: CDR1 SEHNR, CDR2 FQNEAQ (reference sequence). CDR3 in DNA: TGTGCCAGCAGCGGACGGGACAGGGGCTCTGGAAACACCATATATTTT. Protein: CASSGRDRGSGNTIYF.

The rearrangement uses TRBV7-2 and TRBJ2-7, with 7 bases that match TRBD2. This CDR3 is 14 amino acids long. Unmatched junction bases numbered 9, after V lost 1 base and J lost 9 bases. CDR1 is SGHTA and CDR2 is FQGNSA in the germline V gene. The CDR3 loop reads CASSLGLTSSGQYF. For the CDR3, the DNA is TGTGCCAGCAGCTTAGGGTTGACTAGCTCCGGGCAGTACTTC.